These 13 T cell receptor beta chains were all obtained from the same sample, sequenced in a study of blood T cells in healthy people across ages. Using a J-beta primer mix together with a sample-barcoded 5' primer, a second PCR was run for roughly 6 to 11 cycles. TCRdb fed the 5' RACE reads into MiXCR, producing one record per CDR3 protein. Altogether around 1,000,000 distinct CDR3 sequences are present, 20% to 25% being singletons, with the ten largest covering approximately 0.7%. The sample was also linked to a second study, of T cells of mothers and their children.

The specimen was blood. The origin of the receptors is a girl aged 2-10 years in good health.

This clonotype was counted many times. The CDR3 DNA follows: TGCGCCAGCAGTTTGATCCGGGACAGCCCCACAGATACGCAGTATTTT. Translation: CASSLIRDSPTDTQYF. The gene calls are TRBV10-1 and TRBJ2-3, with 7 positions matching TRBD1. J lost 2 bases, V lost 5 bases, and 10 bases had no gene match. The CDR3 totals 16 residues. Germline V gene lookup returns CDR1 WNHNN and CDR2 SYGVQD (reference sequence).

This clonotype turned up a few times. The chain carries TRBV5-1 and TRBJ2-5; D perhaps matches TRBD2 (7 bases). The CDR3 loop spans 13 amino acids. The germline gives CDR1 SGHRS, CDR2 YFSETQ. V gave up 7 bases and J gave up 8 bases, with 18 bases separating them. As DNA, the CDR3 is TGCGCCAGCGTCCCCGGGGGCGGGAGCACCCAGTACTTC. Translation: CASVPGGGSTQYF.

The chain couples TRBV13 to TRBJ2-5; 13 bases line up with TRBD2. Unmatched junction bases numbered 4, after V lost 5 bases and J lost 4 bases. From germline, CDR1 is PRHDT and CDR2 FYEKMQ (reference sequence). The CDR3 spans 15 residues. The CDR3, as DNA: TGTGCCAGCAGCAACTGGACTAGCGGGGGAGAGACCCAGTACTTC. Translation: CASSNWTSGGETQYF.

CDR3 region: CASSLTTSGINTQYF. For the CDR3, the DNA is TGTGCCAGCAGCCTCACAACTAGCGGGATTAATACGCAGTATTTT. The chain links TRBV7-2 to TRBJ2-3; 10 bases fit TRBD2. CDR1 and CDR2 from the germline V gene are SGHTA and FQGNSA. Trimming took 5 bases from V and 7 from J; bases not matched to a gene: 9. The CDR3 is made up of 15 amino acids.

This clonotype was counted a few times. CDR3 sequence reads: CASRMPGTLATDTQYF. DNA of the CDR3: TGTGCCAGCAGGATGCCCGGGACGTTGGCCACAGATACGCAGTATTTT. The chain has TRBV5-6 and TRBJ2-3, with D tentatively TRBD1 or TRBD2 (5 bases each). V lost 5 bases to trimming and J lost 2 bases, with 18 bases between them. CDR1 and CDR2 from the germline V gene are SGHDT and YYEEEE. This CDR3 region has 16 residues.

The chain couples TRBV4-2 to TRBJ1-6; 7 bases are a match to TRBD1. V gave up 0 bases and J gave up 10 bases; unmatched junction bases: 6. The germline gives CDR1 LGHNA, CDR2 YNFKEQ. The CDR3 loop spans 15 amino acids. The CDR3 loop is CASSQEEGGHSPLHF. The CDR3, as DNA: TGTGCCAGCAGCCAAGAGGAAGGGGGCCACTCACCCCTCCACTTT.

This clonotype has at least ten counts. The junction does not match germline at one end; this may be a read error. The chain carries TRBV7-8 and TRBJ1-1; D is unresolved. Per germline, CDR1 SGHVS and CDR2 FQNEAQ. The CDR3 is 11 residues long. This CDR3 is CASSSMDPPLF. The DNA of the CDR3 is TGTGCCAGCAGCTCCATGGACCCCCCACTCTTT.

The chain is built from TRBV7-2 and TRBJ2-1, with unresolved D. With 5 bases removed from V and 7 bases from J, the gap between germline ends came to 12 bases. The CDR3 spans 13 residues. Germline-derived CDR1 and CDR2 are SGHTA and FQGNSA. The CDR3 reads CASSQPLTNEQFF. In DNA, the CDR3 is TGTGCCAGCAGCCAGCCTCTAACGAATGAGCAGTTCTTC. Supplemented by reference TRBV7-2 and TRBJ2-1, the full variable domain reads GAGVSQSPSNKVTEKGKDVELRCDPISGHTALYWYRQSLGQGLEFLIYFQGNSAPDKSGLPSDRFSAERTGGSVSTLTIQRTQQEDSAVYLCASSQPLTNEQFFGPGTRLTVL.

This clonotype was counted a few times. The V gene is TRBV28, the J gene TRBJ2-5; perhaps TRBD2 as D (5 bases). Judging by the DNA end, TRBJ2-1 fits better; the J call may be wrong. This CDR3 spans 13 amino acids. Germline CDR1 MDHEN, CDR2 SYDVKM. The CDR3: CASTPHLSGEQFF. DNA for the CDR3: TGTGCCAGCACCCCCCACCTAAGCGGAGAGCAGTTCTTC.

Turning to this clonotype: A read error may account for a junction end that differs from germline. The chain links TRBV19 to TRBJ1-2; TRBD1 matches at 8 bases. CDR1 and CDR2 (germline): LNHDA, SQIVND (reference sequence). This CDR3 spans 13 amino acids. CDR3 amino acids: CASGIVQGDGYTF. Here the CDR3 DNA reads TGTGCCAGTGGTATAGTACAGGGGGACGGCTACACCTTC.

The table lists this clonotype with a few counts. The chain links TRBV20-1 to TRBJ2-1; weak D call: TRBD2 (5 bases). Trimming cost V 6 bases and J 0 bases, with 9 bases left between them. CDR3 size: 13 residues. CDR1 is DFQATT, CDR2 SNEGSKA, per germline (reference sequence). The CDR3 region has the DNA TGCAGTGCGAGGGAAGCCTCCTACAATGAGCAGTTCTTC. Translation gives CSAREASYNEQFF.

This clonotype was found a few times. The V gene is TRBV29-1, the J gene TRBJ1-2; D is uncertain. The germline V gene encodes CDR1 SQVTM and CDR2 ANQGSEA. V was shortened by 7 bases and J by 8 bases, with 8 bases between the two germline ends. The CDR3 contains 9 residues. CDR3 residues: CSADRGYTF. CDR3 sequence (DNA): TGCAGCGCCGATAGGGGCTACACCTTC.

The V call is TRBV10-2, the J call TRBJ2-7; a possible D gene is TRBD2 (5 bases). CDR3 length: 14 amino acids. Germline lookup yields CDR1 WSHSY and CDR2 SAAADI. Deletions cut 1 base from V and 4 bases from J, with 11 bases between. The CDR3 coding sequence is TGCGCCAGCAGTGAGTTCGGGGTAAAGTACGAGCAGTACTTC. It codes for CASSEFGVKYEQYF.